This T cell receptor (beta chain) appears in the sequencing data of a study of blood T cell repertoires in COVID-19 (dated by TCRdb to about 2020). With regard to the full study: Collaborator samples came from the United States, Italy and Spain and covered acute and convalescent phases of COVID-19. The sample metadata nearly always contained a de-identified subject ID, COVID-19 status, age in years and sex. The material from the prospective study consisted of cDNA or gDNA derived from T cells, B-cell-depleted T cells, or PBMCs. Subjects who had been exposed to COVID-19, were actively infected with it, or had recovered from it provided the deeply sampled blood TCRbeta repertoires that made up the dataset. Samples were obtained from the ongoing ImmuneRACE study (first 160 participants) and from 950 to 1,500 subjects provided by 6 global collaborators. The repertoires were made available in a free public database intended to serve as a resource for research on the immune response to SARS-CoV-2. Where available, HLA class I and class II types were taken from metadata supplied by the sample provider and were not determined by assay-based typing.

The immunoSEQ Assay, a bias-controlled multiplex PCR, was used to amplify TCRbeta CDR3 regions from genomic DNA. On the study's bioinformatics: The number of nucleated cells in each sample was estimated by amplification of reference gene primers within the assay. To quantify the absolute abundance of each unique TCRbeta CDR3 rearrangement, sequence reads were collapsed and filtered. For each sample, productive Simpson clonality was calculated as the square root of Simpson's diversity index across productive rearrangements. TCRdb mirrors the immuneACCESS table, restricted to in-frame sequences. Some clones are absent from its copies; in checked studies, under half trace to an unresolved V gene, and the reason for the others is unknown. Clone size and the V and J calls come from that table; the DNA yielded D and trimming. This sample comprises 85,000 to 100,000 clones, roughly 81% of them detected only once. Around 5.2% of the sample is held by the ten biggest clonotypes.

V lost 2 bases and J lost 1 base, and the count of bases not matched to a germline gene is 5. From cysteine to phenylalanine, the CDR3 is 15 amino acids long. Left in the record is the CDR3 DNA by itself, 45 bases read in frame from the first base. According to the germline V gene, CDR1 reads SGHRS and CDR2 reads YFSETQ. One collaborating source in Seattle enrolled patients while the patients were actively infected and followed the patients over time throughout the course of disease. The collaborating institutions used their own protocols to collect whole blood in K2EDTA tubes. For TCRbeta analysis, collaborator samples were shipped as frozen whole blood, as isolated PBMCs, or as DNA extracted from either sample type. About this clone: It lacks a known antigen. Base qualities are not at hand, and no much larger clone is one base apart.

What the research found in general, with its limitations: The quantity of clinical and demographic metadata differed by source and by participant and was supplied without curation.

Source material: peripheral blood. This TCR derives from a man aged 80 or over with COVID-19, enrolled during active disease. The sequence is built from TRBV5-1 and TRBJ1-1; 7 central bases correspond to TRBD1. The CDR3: CASSLRPGGNTEAFF. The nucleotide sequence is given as TGCGCCAGCAGCTTACGTCCAGGGGGGAACACTGAAGCTTTCTTT.